This TCR beta chain was recorded in a study of T cell changes during pregnancy in multiple sclerosis. Assay used: immunoSEQ multiplex PCR; TCRdb lists only in-frame clones, some missing. The repertoire holds approximately 60,000 clones, with approximately 90% as singletons. Per the germline V gene, CDR1 is GTSNPN and CDR2 is SVGIG (reference sequence). V lost 8 bases and J 2 bases, leaving 12 bases between the germline ends. The CDR3 is 13 residues long. The V and J genes are TRBV30 and TRBJ1-4; D is unresolved. This clonotype was obtained from a human donor whose cells served as feeder cells for cultures in a pregnancy study. Sequenced material: peripheral blood from another person, used as feeder cells. The CDR3 region has the DNA TGTGCCGCAACCCGTCGCACTAATGAAAAACTGTTTTTT. Protein sequence: CAATRRTNEKLFF.